The present TCR beta chain was sequenced within a study of T cell changes during pregnancy in multiple sclerosis. The data were produced by immunoSEQ multiplex PCR, yet TCRdb's version contains in-frame clones alone and is incomplete. The data hold some 110,000 clones, with about 89% observed a single time. The V and J ends lost 3 bases and 7 bases, in that order; junction bases with no gene match: 4. Germline CDR1 SGDLS, CDR2 YYNGEE. This CDR3 comprises 14 residues. The source material was peripheral blood, sampled before pregnancy. This sequence was found in a female donor with multiple sclerosis, enrolled in a pregnancy study. The rearrangement links TRBV9 to TRBJ1-5, with 10 bases identical to TRBD1. The CDR3 DNA reads as TGTGCCAGCAGCGGGACAGGGGGTGGACAGCCCCAGCATTTT. This sequence encodes CASSGTGGGQPQHF.